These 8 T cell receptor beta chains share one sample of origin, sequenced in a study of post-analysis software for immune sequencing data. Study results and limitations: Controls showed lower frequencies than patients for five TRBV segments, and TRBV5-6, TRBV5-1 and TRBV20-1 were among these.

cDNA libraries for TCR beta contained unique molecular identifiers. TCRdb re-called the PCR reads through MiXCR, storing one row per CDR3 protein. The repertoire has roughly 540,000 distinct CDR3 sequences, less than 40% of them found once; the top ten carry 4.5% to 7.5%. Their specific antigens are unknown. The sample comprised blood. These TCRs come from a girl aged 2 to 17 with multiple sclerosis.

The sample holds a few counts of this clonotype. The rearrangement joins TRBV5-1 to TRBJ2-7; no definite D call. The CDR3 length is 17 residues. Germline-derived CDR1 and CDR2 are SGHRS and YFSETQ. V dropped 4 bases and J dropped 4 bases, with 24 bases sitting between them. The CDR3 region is CASSPTADTLRMYEQYF. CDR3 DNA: TGCGCCAGCAGCCCCACAGCCGACACCCTGCGTATGTACGAGCAGTACTTC. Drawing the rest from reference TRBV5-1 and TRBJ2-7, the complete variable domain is KAGVTQTPRYLIKTRGQQVTLSCSPISGHRSVSWYQQTPGQGLQFLFEYFSETQRNKGNFPGRFSGRQFSNSRSEMNVSTLELGDSALYLCASSPTADTLRMYEQYFGPGTRLTVT.

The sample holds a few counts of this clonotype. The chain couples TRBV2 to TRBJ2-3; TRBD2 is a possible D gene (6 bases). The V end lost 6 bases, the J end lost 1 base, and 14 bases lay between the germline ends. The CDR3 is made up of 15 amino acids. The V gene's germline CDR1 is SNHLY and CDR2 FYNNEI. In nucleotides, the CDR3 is TGTGCCAGCAGGGGCCCGGGACTCGGCACAGATACGCAGTATTTT. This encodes CASRGPGLGTDTQYF.

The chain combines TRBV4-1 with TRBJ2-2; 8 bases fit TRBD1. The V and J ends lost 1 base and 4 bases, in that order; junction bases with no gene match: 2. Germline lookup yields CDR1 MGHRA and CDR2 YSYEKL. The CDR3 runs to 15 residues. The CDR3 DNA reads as TGCGCCAGCAGCCAAGTCACAGGGGGCACCGGGGAGCTGTTTTTT. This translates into CASSQVTGGTGELFF.

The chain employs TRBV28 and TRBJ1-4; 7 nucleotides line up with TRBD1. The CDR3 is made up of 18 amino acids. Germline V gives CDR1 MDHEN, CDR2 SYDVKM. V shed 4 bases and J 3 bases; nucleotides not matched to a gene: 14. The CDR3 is CASSSWDSLGIANEKLFF. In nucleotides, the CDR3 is TGTGCCAGCAGTTCCTGGGACAGCCTGGGGATAGCTAATGAAAAACTGTTTTTT.

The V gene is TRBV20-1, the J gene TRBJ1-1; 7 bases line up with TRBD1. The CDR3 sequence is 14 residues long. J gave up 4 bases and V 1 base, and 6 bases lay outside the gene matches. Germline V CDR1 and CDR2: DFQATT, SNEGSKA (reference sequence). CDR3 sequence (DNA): TGCAGTGCTAGAGTATGGGACAGAGGCACTGAAGCTTTCTTT. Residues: CSARVWDRGTEAFF.

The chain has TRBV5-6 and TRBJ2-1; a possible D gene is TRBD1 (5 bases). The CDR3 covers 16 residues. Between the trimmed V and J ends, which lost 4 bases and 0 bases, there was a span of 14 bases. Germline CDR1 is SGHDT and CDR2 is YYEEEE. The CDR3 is CASSTRTLSSYNEQFF. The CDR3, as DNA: TGTGCCAGCAGCACACGGACATTGAGCTCCTACAATGAGCAGTTCTTC.

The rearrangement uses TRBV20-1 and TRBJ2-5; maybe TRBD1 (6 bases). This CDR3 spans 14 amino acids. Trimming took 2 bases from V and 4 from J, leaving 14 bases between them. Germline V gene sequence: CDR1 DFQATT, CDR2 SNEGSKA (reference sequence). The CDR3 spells CSARSSGRGETQYF. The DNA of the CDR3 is TGCAGTGCTAGATCCTCGGGCAGGGGAGAGACCCAGTACTTC.

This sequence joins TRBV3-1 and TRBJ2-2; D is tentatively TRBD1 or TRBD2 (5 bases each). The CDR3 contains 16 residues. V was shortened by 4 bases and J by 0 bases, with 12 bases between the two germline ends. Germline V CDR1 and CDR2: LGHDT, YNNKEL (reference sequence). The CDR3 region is CASSLLRGPNTGELFF. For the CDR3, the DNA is TGTGCCAGCAGCCTCCTGAGGGGCCCGAACACCGGGGAGCTGTTTTTT.